This T cell receptor beta chain is drawn from a study of OX40 agonist ivuxolimab in advanced cancers. Turning to the study itself: The group had a mean age of about 65 years, ranged from about 20 to 79, and was approximately 81% male. The study reported partial responses in three patients: one hepatocellular carcinoma, two cutaneous melanoma.

Trimming cost V 1 base and J 3 bases, with 10 bases left between them. The germline gives CDR1 KGHSH, CDR2 LQKENI. The CDR3 covers 14 residues. Using immunoSEQ multiplex PCR, the repertoire was profiled, and TCRdb retains in-frame clones only, with some absent. The table shows around 32,000 clones, with roughly 87% occurring only once. Autoimmune disease history or systemic immunosuppression barred patients. The sequenced sample was CD4+ or CD8+ T cells sorted from blood, obtained in a trial of the OX40 agonist ivuxolimab. The V gene is TRBV18, the J gene TRBJ2-7; D is uncertain. This sequence was found in an adult with an advanced solid tumor such as melanoma, head and neck, liver or kidney cancer. The CDR3 loop is CASSPRSDFYEQYF. CDR3 in DNA: TGTGCCAGCTCACCACGATCTGATTTCTACGAGCAGTACTTC. Drawing the rest from reference TRBV18 and TRBJ2-7, the complete variable domain is NAGVMQNPRHLVRRRGQEARLRCSPMKGHSHVYWYRQLPEEGLKFMVYLQKENIIDESGMPKERFSAEFPKEGPSILRIQQVVRGDSAAYFCASSPRSDFYEQYFGPGTRLTVT.